This T cell receptor beta chain was retrieved from a study of technical replicates of blood from a handful of donors. The data were produced by immunoSEQ multiplex PCR, yet TCRdb's version contains in-frame clones alone and is incomplete. The repertoire holds about 84,000 clones, with 95% to 98% as singletons. The germline V gene has CDR1 SEHNR and CDR2 FQNEAQ (reference sequence). After removal of 7 bases from V and 6 bases from J, the junction contained 11 bases not matched to a gene. The CDR3 length is 15 residues. V and J are TRBV7-9 and TRBJ2-1, with TRBD1 identical over 8 bases. This TCR came from a human donor in good health. The sequenced material came from T cells isolated from PBMCs. CDR3 in DNA: TGTGCCAGCACCGGTGCGGACAGGGTACGCAATGAGCAGTTCTTC. Translating it yields CASTGADRVRNEQFF.